The entry below gives a single T cell receptor beta chain sequence along with its context. Its target is unknown. Additional DNA sequences in this sample encode the identical CDR3. All donors were healthy HIV-negative adults lacking recent acute infections or vaccinations. Per sorted-subset replicate PCR, input was 150 to 250 ng DNA, representing tens of thousands of T cell genomes. The protocol was immunoSEQ multiplex PCR, while the TCRdb copy is restricted to in-frame clones and leaves out a portion. The sample has about 770,000 clones, roughly two thirds seen once. These data are taken from a study of shared clonotypes between healthy human individuals. General study findings and limits: Across subsets, estimated richness was generally greater for naive than for memory populations.

This CDR3 is built from 15 residues. Germline V gene data show CDR1 as SGHRS and CDR2 as YFSETQ. Trimming removed 2 bases at V and 3 bases at J, with 12 bases between. The receptor's source is a woman aged 25 to 45 in good health. V usage is TRBV5-1 and J usage is TRBJ2-1; D assignment may be TRBD1 or TRBD2 (6 bases each). The sequencing input was memory CD4+ T cells sorted from blood. The sample's subset: CD45RA-negative fraction. DNA for the CDR3: TGCGCCAGCAGCTTCGGGGGCGGTGGCTACAATGAGCAGTTCTTC. It translates to CASSFGGGGYNEQFF.